Listed below are T cell receptor beta chains from one sample, sequenced in a study of blood T cell repertoires in COVID-19. Data came from immunoSEQ multiplex PCR; TCRdb stores just in-frame clones and leaves some out. In the table there are 150,000 to 200,000 clones, 80% to 85% of which are singletons. Sequencing was done on a sample of peripheral blood. The receptors originated from a woman aged 80 or over with active or convalescent COVID-19. Both conserved end residues are part of each CDR3. The order of the fields is J gene, clone size, V gene, D gene, CDR3 protein, CDR3 DNA. A D gene is named only where the DNA matches it firmly. A row's size may be missing; if present it is once, few, many or a size class.

TRBJ2-5	-	TRBV6-5	-	CASSYSRGQTQYF	TGTGCCAGCAGTTACTCTAGGGGCCAGACCCAGTACTTC
TRBJ1-5	few	TRBV18	-	CASSPPSARDSNQPQHF	TGTGCCAGCTCACCACCGTCCGCGAGGGATAGCAATCAGCCCCAGCATTTT
TRBJ1-2	-	TRBV27	TRBD1	CASRTGARGYTF	TGTGCCAGCAGGACAGGGGCTCGCGGCTACACCTTC
TRBJ1-2	-	TRBV29-1	TRBD1	CSVGTEDYGYTF	TGCAGCGTAGGGACAGAGGACTATGGCTACACCTTC
TRBJ2-7	few	TRBV27	-	CASRPGFIPYEQYF	TGTGCCAGCAGACCAGGATTCATTCCCTACGAGCAGTACTTC
TRBJ1-5	-	TRBV19	-	CASKGSDHQPQHF	TGTGCCAGTAAGGGGTCAGACCATCAGCCCCAGCATTTT
TRBJ1-3	-	TRBV6-5	TRBD1	CASSYRGAGNTIYF	TGTGCCAGCAGCTACAGGGGCGCCGGAAACACCATATATTTT
TRBJ2-5	-	TRBV4-3	TRBD2	CASSQGGTSGEETQYF	TGCGCCAGCAGCCAAGGGGGGACTAGCGGGGAAGAGACCCAGTACTTC
TRBJ2-6	-	TRBV18	TRBD1	CASSPGIQGSGANVLTF	TGTGCCAGCTCACCGGGCATACAGGGGTCCGGGGCCAACGTCCTGACTTTC
TRBJ2-4	few	TRBV24-1	TRBD1	CATSDSTGDKNIQYF	TGTGCCACCAGTGATTCGACAGGGGATAAAAACATTCAGTACTTC
TRBJ2-3	-	TRBV4-3	TRBD2	CASSQDSTSGGARDTQYF	TGCGCCAGCAGCCAAGATTCGACTAGCGGGGGGGCCAGAGATACGCAGTATTTT
TRBJ1-1	-	TRBV5-1	-	CASSLGRDTMNTEAFF	TGCGCCAGCAGCTTGGGTCGGGACACCATGAACACTGAAGCTTTCTTT
TRBJ2-2	-	TRBV3-1/TRBV3-2	TRBD2	CASSLGTSGGTGELFF	TGTGCCAGCAGCCTTGGGACTAGCGGGGGGACCGGGGAGCTGTTTTTT
TRBJ1-2	-	TRBV7-9	TRBD1	CASSLEGGVNYGYTF	TGTGCCAGCAGCTTAGAAGGGGGCGTTAACTATGGCTACACCTTC
TRBJ1-2	few	TRBV7-9	-	CASSLVIGKGYTF	TGTGCCAGCAGCTTAGTTATCGGGAAAGGCTACACCTTC
TRBJ1-5	-	TRBV2	TRBD1	CASNSDRALNQPQHF	TGTGCCAGCAATTCGGACAGGGCCCTCAATCAGCCCCAGCATTTT
TRBJ2-1	-	TRBV3-1/TRBV3-2	-	CASSPGGDLSYNEQFF	TGTGCCAGCAGCCCCGGCGGGGACCTCTCCTACAATGAGCAGTTCTTC
TRBJ1-5	-	TRBV6-6	-	CASSPDSLSNQPQHF	TGTGCCAGCAGCCCCGACAGTCTAAGCAATCAGCCCCAGCATTTT
TRBJ1-3	once	TRBV6-5	-	CASSYSSGPGNTIYF	TGTGCCAGCAGTTACTCGTCAGGGCCTGGAAACACCATATATTTT
TRBJ2-7	once	TRBV14	-	CASSQVPSALAGEQYF	TGTGCCAGCAGCCAAGTCCCAAGCGCACTAGCCGGCGAGCAGTACTTC
TRBJ2-7	-	TRBV18	-	CASSPGTGVGEQYF	TGTGCCAGCTCACCGGGGACGGGAGTCGGCGAGCAGTACTTC
TRBJ2-1	-	TRBV11-3	-	CASTPGEGDRDEQFF	TGTGCCAGCACCCCCGGGGAGGGGGATAGGGATGAGCAGTTCTTC
TRBJ1-1	-	TRBV7-3	-	CASSLLGPSGGNTEAFF	TGTGCCAGCAGCTTATTGGGCCCCTCGGGAGGGAACACTGAAGCTTTCTTT
TRBJ2-7	-	TRBV3-1/TRBV3-2	TRBD2	CASSQDGTSGYEQYF	TGTGCCAGCAGCCAAGACGGGACTAGCGGCTACGAGCAGTACTTC
TRBJ1-4	-	TRBV7-6	-	CASSLTQAGGTNEKLFF	TGTGCCAGCAGCTTAACTCAGGCTGGGGGGACTAATGAAAAACTGTTTTTT
TRBJ2-1	-	TRBV10-3	-	CAISEGGLSYNEQFF	TGTGCCATCAGTGAGGGCGGACTCTCCTACAATGAGCAGTTCTTC
TRBJ1-1	-	TRBV4-3	TRBD1	CASSQVMTGRAFF	TGCGCCAGCAGCCAAGTTATGACAGGGAGGGCTTTCTTT
TRBJ1-6	-	TRBV27	-	CASSFLATWGSPLHF	TGTGCCAGCAGTTTTCTAGCGACCTGGGGGTCACCCCTCCACTTT
TRBJ2-1	-	TRBV27	-	CASSPLGGLYNEQFF	TGTGCCAGCAGTCCCCTTGGCGGCCTCTACAATGAGCAGTTCTTC
TRBJ2-3	few	TRBV24-1	TRBD2	CATSVSGTSGGSDTQYF	TGTGCCACCAGCGTATCCGGGACTAGCGGGGGATCAGATACGCAGTATTTT
TRBJ1-1	many	TRBV11-3	-	CASSIYLNTEAFF	TGTGCCAGCAGCATATATTTGAACACTGAAGCTTTCTTT
TRBJ1-2	-	TRBV5-1	-	CASRVSDSHYGYTF	TGCGCCAGCAGGGTCTCGGACAGCCACTATGGCTACACCTTC
TRBJ2-3	-	TRBV10-1	-	CASSRAGQSTDTQYF	TGCGCCAGCAGTCGGGCGGGACAGAGCACAGATACGCAGTATTTT
TRBJ1-4	-	TRBV5-1	-	CASSLEGPPEKLFF	TGCGCCAGCAGCTTAGAGGGCCCTCCCGAAAAACTGTTTTTT
TRBJ1-1	-	TRBV10-1	TRBD1	CASSGQGRTEAFF	TGCGCCAGCAGTGGACAGGGGAGGACTGAAGCTTTCTTT
TRBJ2-3	-	TRBV7-2	-	CASSLAGQGLDTQYF	TGTGCCAGCAGCTTAGCAGGTCAGGGGCTAGATACGCAGTATTTT
TRBJ1-1	-	TRBV18	TRBD1	CASSPITGGSEAFF	TGTGCCAGCTCACCGATTACAGGGGGGTCCGAAGCTTTCTTT
TRBJ1-6	once	TRBV7-9	-	CASTGTDLSSYNSPLHF	TGTGCCAGCACTGGAACAGATCTGAGCTCCTATAATTCACCCCTCCACTTT
TRBJ1-1	-	TRBV2	-	CASSAGPEAFF	TGTGCCAGCAGCGCCGGTCCTGAAGCTTTCTTT
TRBJ1-6	-	TRBV5-1	-	CASSRGYNSPLHF	TGCGCCAGCAGCCGAGGCTATAATTCACCCCTCCACTTT
TRBJ2-2	-	TRBV7-8	-	CASSLGAAGELFF	TGTGCCAGCAGCTTAGGGGCCGCCGGGGAGCTGTTTTTT
TRBJ2-7	-	TRBV7-2	TRBD2	CASSLGAGGAYEQYF	TGTGCCAGCAGCTTAGGAGCGGGGGGTGCCTACGAGCAGTACTTC
TRBJ1-5	few	TRBV7-2	TRBD1	CASSLQGADQPQHF	TGTGCCAGCAGCCTACAGGGGGCCGATCAGCCCCAGCATTTT
TRBJ1-1	-	TRBV2	-	CASSEGRGSTEAFF	TGTGCCAGCAGTGAGGGGCGTGGTTCCACTGAAGCTTTCTTT
TRBJ2-5	-	TRBV30	TRBD2	CARSGGVQETQYF	TGTGCTCGGTCCGGGGGGGTTCAAGAGACCCAGTACTTC
TRBJ1-6	-	TRBV5-1	-	CASSPWTPNNSPLHF	TGCGCCAGCAGCCCCTGGACACCCAATAATTCACCCCTCCACTTT
TRBJ1-1	few	TRBV20-1	-	CSPVAERAFF	TGCAGTCCTGTGGCGGAGCGCGCTTTCTTT